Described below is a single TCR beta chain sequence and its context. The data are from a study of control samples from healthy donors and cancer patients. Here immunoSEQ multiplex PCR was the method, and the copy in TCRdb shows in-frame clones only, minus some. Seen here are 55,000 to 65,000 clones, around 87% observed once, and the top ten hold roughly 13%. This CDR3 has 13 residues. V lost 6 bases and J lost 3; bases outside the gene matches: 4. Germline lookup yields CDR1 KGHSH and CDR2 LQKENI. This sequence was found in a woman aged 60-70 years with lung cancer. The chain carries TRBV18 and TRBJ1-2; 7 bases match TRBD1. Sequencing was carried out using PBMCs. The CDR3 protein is CASSEDRDYGYTF. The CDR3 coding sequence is TGTGCCAGCTCCGAAGACAGGGACTATGGCTACACCTTC. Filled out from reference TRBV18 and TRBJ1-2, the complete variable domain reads NAGVMQNPRHLVRRRGQEARLRCSPMKGHSHVYWYRQLPEEGLKFMVYLQKENIIDESGMPKERFSAEFPKEGPSILRIQQVVRGDSAAYFCASSEDRDYGYTFGSGTRLTVV.